This T cell receptor beta chain derives from a study of neurological immune-mediated disorders. This clonotype was counted ten times or more. Germline V gene data show CDR1 as ENHRY and CDR2 as SYGVKD. V lost 3 bases, J lost 7 bases, and 6 bases lay in between. This CDR3 region has 11 residues. TCRdb processed the 5' RACE reads anew with MiXCR; each CDR3 protein has one entry. Here the sample spans just under 45,000 distinct CDR3 sequences, about 13% being singletons. J is TRBJ1-1 and V is TRBV10-3; the D is unclear. The clonotype originates from a female donor in good health. Sequenced material: PBMCs. Written as DNA, the CDR3 is TGTGCCATCAGTGAAACAAATGAAGCTTTCTTT. This sequence encodes CAISETNEAFF.